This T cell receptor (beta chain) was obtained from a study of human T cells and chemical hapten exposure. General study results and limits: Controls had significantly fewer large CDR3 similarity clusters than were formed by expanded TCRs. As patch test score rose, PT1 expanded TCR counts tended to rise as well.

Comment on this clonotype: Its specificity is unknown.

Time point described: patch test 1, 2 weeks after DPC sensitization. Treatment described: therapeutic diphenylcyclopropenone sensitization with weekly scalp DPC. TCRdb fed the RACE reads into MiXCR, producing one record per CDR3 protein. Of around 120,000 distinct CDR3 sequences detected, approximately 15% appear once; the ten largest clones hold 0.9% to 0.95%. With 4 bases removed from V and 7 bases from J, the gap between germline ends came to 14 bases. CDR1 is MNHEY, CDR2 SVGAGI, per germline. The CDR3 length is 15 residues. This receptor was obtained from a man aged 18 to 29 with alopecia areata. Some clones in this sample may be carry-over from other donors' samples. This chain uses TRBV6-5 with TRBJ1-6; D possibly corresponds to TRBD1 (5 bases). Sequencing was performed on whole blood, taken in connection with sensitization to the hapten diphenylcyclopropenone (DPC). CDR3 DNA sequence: TGTGCCAGCAGTTTAACCGGGACCGGGAATTCACCCCTCCACTTT. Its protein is CASSLTGTGNSPLHF.